This T cell receptor beta chain is drawn from a study of blood T cells in healthy people across ages. A second 7 to 11 cycle PCR used barcoded and J-beta primers. In TCRdb, the 5' RACE reads were re-called with MiXCR into one record per CDR3 protein. The repertoire holds about 680,000 distinct CDR3 sequences, 49% seen once, with 25% to 35% in the top ten. Study-wide points: Researchers judged that diversity estimates from one million T cells fell short of true values.

This clonotype showed up just a few times. Its antigen is as yet unknown. Unmatched junction bases numbered 4, after V lost 3 bases and J lost 1 base. The germline V gene encodes CDR1 LNHNV and CDR2 YYDKDF (reference sequence). This CDR3 has 17 amino acids. V usage is TRBV15 and J usage is TRBJ2-5; 14 bases align to TRBD2. Input material: blood. The origin of this receptor is a woman between 55 and 75 years old in good health. The DNA for the CDR3 is TGTGCCACCAGCAGGGGGACTAGCGGGAGTTCCCAAGAGACCCAGTACTTC. It is translated as CATSRGTSGSSQETQYF.